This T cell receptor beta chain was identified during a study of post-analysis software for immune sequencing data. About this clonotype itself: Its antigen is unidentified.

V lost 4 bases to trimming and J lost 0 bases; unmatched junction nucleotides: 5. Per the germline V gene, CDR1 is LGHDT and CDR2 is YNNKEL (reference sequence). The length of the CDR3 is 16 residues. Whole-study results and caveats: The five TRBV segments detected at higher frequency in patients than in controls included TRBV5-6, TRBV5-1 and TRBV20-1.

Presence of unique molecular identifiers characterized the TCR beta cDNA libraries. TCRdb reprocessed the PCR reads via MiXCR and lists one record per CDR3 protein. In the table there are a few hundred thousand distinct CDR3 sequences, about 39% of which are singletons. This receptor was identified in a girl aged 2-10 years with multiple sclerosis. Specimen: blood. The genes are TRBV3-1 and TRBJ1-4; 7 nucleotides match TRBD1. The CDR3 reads CASSRNDRATNEKLFF. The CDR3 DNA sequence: TGTGCCAGCAGCCGGAATGACAGGGCAACTAATGAAAAACTGTTTTTT.